This T cell receptor beta chain stems from a study of CD8+ T cells in alopecia areata. Study summary: It was oral tofacitinib, at 5 to 10 mg twice daily, that treated patients received. The drug, tofacitinib, lasted 6 to 18 months, followed by 6 months off drug. The study's findings and limits: Between patients, shared TCR sequences were less clear than in mice. This was possibly due in part to HLA diversity in the patient population. Greater clonality was observed in lesional scalp samples, especially alopecia totalis/universalis, versus normal scalp.

cDNA reverse transcribed from extracted RNA served as the sequencing template. TCRdb's table, derived via immunoSEQ multiplex PCR, lists solely in-frame clones and lacks some. The data show 140,000 to 150,000 clones, roughly half seen once. Points on this clone: Antigen unknown.

Trimming cost V 0 bases and J 2 bases, with 7 bases left between them. From germline, CDR1 is SGHRS and CDR2 YFSETQ. CDR3 size: 14 residues. The V and J genes are TRBV5-1 and TRBJ2-3; possible D gene TRBD1, 6 bases. This TCR came from a human donor with alopecia areata. Here the sequenced sample was CD4+ T cells sorted from blood, taken at week 0. The DNA of the CDR3 is TGCGCCAGCAGCTTGGTGGGGGCCACAGATACGCAGTATTTT. Its translation is CASSLVGATDTQYF.